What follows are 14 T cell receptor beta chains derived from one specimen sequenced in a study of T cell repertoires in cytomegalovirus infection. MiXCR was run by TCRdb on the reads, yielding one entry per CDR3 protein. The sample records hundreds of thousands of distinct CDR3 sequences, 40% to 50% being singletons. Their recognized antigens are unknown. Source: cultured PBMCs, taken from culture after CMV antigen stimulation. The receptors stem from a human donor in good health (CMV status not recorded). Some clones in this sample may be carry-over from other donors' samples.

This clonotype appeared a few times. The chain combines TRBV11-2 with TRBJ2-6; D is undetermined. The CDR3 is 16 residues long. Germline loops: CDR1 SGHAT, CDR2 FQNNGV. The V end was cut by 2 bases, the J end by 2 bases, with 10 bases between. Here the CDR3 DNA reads TGTGCCAGCAGCTTATTGAGTGGGGCTGGGGCCAACGTCCTGACTTTC. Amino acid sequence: CASSLLSGAGANVLTF. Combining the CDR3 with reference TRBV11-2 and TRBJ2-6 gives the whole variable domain EAGVAQSPRYKIIEKRQSVAFWCNPISGHATLYWYQQILGQGPKLLIQFQNNGVVDDSQLPKDRFSAERLKGVDSTLKIQPAKLEDSAVYLCASSLLSGAGANVLTFGAGSRLTVL.

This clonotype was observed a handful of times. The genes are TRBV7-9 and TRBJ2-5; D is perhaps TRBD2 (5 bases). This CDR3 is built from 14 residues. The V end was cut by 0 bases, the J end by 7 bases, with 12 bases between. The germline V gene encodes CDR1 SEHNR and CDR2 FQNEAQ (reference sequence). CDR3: CASSLAGGDGTQYF. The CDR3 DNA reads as TGTGCCAGCAGCTTAGCCGGAGGCGACGGGACCCAGTACTTC.

The CDR3 loop is CASWTRLYGYTF. The CDR3 DNA reads TGTGCCAGCTGGACAAGACTATATGGCTACACCTTC. The chain uses TRBV19 and TRBJ1-2; a possible D gene is TRBD1 (5 bases). The V gene's germline CDR1 is LNHDA and CDR2 SQIVND (reference sequence). Trimming left V 9 bases short and J 5 bases short, with 13 bases between. CDR3 size: 12 residues.

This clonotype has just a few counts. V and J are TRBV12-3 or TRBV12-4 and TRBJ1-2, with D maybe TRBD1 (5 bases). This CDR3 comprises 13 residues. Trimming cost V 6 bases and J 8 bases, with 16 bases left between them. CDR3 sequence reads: CASSRHLQGGYTF. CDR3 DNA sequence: TGTGCCAGCAGCAGACACCTCCAGGGAGGCTACACCTTC.

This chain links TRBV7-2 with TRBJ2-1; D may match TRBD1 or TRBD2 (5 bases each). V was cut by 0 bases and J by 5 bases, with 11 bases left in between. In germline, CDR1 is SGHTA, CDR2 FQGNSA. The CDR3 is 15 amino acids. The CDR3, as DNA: TGTGCCAGCAGCTTAGCCGGGGCGAACCACAATGAGCAGTTCTTC. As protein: CASSLAGANHNEQFF.

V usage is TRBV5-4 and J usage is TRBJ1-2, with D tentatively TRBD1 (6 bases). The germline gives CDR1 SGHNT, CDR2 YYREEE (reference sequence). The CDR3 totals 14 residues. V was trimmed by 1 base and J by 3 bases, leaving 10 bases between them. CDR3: CASSLQGMDYGYTF. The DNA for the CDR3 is TGTGCCAGCAGCTTGCAGGGGATGGACTATGGCTACACCTTC.

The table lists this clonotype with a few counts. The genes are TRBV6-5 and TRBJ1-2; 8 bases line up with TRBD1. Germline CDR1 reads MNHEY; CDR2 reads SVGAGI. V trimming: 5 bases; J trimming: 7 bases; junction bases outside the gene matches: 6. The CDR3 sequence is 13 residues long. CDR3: CASSPRTGTGYTF. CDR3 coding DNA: TGTGCCAGCAGTCCTAGGACAGGGACTGGCTACACCTTC.

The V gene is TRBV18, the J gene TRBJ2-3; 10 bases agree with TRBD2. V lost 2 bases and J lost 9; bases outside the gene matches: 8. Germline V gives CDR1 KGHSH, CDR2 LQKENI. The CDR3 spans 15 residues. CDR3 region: CASSPDGTSAVTQYF. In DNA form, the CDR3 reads TGTGCCAGCTCACCAGATGGGACTAGCGCGGTGACGCAGTATTTT.

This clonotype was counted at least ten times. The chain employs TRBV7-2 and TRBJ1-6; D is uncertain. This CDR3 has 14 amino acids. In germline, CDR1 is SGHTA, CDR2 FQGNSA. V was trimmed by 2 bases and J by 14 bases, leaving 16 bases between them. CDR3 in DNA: TGTGCCAGCAGCTTACTTATGGGTCCTTGGGCCCTCCACTTT. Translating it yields CASSLLMGPWALHF.

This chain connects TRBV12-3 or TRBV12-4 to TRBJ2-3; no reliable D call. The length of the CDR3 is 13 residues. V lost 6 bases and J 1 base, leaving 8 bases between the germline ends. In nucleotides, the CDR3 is TGTGCCAGCAGCTCGTACGGCACAGATACGCAGTATTTT. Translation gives CASSSYGTDTQYF.

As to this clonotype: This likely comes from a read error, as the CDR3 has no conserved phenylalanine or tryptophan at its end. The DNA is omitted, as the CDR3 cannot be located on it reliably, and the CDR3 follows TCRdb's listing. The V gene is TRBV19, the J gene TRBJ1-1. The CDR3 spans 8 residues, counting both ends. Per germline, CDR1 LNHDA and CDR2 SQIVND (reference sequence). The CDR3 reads CASSRNSI.

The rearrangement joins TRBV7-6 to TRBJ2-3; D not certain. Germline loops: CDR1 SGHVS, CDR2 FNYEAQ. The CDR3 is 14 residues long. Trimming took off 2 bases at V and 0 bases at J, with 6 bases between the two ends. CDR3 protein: CASSLQSSTDTQYF. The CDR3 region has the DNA TGTGCCAGCAGCTTACAGTCCAGCACAGATACGCAGTATTTT.

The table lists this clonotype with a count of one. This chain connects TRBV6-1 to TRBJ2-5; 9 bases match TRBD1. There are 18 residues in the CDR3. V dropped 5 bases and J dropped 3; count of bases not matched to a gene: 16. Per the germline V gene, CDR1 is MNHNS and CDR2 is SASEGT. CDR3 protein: CASSSTGQGGNLKETQYF. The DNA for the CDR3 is TGTGCCAGCAGTTCCACGGGACAGGGAGGGAACCTAAAAGAGACCCAGTACTTC.

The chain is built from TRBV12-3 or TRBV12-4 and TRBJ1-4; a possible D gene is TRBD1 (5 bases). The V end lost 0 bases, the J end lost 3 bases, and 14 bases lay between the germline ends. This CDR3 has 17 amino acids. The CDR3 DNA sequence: TGTGCCAGCAGTTTAGCGCTCGGGAGGGGATCTAATGAAAAACTGTTTTTT. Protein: CASSLALGRGSNEKLFF.